This entry lists 6 T cell receptor beta chains sequenced from one sample in a study of regulatory T cells in long-lasting Graves disease (dated by TCRdb to about 2021). The method behind the library was multiplex PCR. The sequencing machine was an Illumina HiSeq 4000. To build TCR beta libraries, CDR3 regions were amplified by Arm-PCR using iRepertoire HTBI primers. TCRdb reworked the public reads: Q25 trimming with fastp, MiXCR clone assembly, productive beta chains retained. Entries are consolidated by CDR3 protein sequence, retaining the most common genes and DNA. In this sample the table shows roughly 320,000 distinct CDR3 sequences, 15% to 20% of which occur a single time. The ten largest account for approximately 30% of the sample. The time point tag for this specimen amounts to: newly diagnosed GD, antithyroid drugs for less than 3 months. For both TCR sequencing and RNA sequencing, RNA was extracted from PBMCs using TRIzol.

This sample also appeared in a second study, on T cells in Graves' hyperthyroidism and ophthalmopathy.

This sample comprised peripheral blood mononuclear cells (PBMCs), obtained at new diagnosis, from a patient treated with antithyroid drugs. The origin of the receptors is a man aged 40-49 years with Graves disease. Donor details come from another sample of the same person, matched by shared clones.

In this sample, this clonotype turned up many times. This sequence joins TRBV28 and TRBJ1-1, with TRBD1 matching 7 bases. The CDR3 is made up of 15 amino acids. With V trimmed by 7 bases and J by 1 base, 9 bases remained unmatched. Germline CDR1 reads MDHEN; CDR2 reads SYDVKM. This chain's CDR3 is CASTGGGSKNTEAFF. The CDR3 region has the DNA TGTGCCAGCACCGGAGGGGGCAGTAAGAACACTGAAGCTTTCTTT.

The table lists this clonotype with a few counts. The chain recombines TRBV5-1 with TRBJ2-5, with 9 bases aligning to TRBD1. The CDR3 totals 15 residues. Germline values: CDR1 SGHRS, CDR2 YFSETQ. V shed 3 bases, J shed 4 bases, and the junction held 7 bases outside the gene matches. CDR3 DNA sequence: TGCGCCAGCAGCTCTGGGACAGGGTATCGAGAGACCCAGTACTTC. Protein sequence: CASSSGTGYRETQYF. The variable domain in full, completed from reference TRBV5-1 and TRBJ2-5, reads KAGVTQTPRYLIKTRGQQVTLSCSPISGHRSVSWYQQTPGQGLQFLFEYFSETQRNKGNFPGRFSGRQFSNSRSEMNVSTLELGDSALYLCASSSGTGYRETQYFGPGTRLLVL.

This clonotype was recorded at least ten times. V gene TRBV6-2 or TRBV6-3 combines with J gene TRBJ2-7; D possibly corresponds to TRBD2 (6 bases). The germline V gene has CDR1 MNHEY and CDR2 SVGEGT. V was pared by 6 bases and J by 2 bases, with 11 bases between. The CDR3 totals 13 residues. The CDR3 DNA sequence: TGTGCCAGCAGCCCGGGACTCCCCTACGAGCAGTACTTC. Its protein is CASSPGLPYEQYF.

This clonotype was recorded a few times. The rearrangement joins TRBV20-1 to TRBJ1-4; 7 nucleotides agree with TRBD1. V was clipped by 6 bases and J by 4 bases; unmatched bases: 8. This CDR3 contains 14 residues. CDR1 is DFQATT and CDR2 is SNEGSKA in the germline V gene (reference sequence). The CDR3 region is CSARPGGNNEKLFF. The CDR3 coding sequence is TGCAGTGCCAGACCAGGGGGTAATAATGAAAAACTGTTTTTT.

Many counts were recorded for this clonotype. CDR3 sequence reads: CASSPMVSGANVLTF. CDR3 bases: TGTGCCAGCTCGCCTATGGTCTCTGGGGCCAACGTCCTGACTTTC. This chain links TRBV18 with TRBJ2-6; D uncertain. Germline CDR1 is KGHSH and CDR2 is LQKENI. Trimming removed 6 bases from V and 0 bases from J, with 9 bases in between. The CDR3 sequence is 15 residues long.

This clonotype was counted many times. This chain uses TRBV9 with TRBJ2-7; 7 bases line up with TRBD1. The CDR3 extends over 14 amino acids. V was pared by 3 bases and J by 6 bases, with 9 bases of the junction left unmatched. Germline values: CDR1 SGDLS, CDR2 YYNGEE. The CDR3 DNA follows: TGTGCCAGCAGCGCCGGACAGGCTTGGGGCGAGCAGTACTTC. This sequence encodes CASSAGQAWGEQYF.